What follows describes a single T cell receptor (beta chain). This sample was taken from a study of blood T cell repertoires in COVID-19. Across the study: Donors in the United States, Italy and Spain gave samples during acute or convalescent COVID-19.

Authors' analysis steps: Counts of nucleated cells, estimated from reference gene primer amplification, were obtained. The repertoire was sequenced with immunoSEQ multiplex PCR; TCRdb's copy has only in-frame clones and lacks some. That table furnishes V, J and clone size, whereas the DNA furnished D and trimming. This table holds around 190,000 clones, about 86% found once. Germline V CDR1 and CDR2: MRHNA, SNTAGT. Trimming left V 6 bases short and J 4 bases short, with 15 bases between. This CDR3 comprises 14 residues. This receptor was identified in a man between 65 and 85 years old with active or convalescent COVID-19. The sequenced material came from peripheral blood. The rearrangement joins TRBV6-4 to TRBJ1-2; the D gene is possibly TRBD1 (6 bases). The CDR3 here is CASSPDRTSYGYTF. The DNA of the CDR3 is TGTGCCAGCAGCCCTGACAGGACCAGCTATGGCTACACCTTC.